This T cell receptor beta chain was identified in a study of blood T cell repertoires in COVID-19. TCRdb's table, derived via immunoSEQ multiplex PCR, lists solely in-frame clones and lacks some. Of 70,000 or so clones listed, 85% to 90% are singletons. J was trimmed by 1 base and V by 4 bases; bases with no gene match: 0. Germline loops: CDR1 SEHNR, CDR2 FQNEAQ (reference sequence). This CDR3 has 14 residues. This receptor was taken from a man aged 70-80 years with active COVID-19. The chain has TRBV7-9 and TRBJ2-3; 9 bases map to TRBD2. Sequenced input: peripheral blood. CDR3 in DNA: TGTGCCAGCAGCTGGACTAGCGGCACAGATACGCAGTATTTT. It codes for CASSWTSGTDTQYF.